The present T cell receptor beta chain was sequenced within a study of radiotherapy plus CTLA-4 blockade in lung cancer. Study results and caveats: Blood saw expansion of tumor-derived TCR clones after radiotherapy plus ipilimumab.

On this clone itself: Its target is not known.

V lost 1 base and J lost 7; bases outside the gene matches: 9. The CDR3 covers 15 residues. The germline V gene has CDR1 MGHRA and CDR2 YSYEKL. Profiled with immunoSEQ multiplex PCR; TCRdb holds only in-frame clones, not every one. Among about 67,000 clones listed, approximately 76% were seen once. The receptor comes from a human donor with non-small cell lung cancer whose response to radiotherapy plus ipilimumab could not be evaluated. Some clones in this sample may be carry-over from other donors' samples. J is TRBJ2-7 and V is TRBV4-1, with 8 bases identical to TRBD1. Material: peripheral blood, obtained from a patient treated with radiotherapy plus ipilimumab. The DNA of the CDR3 is TGCGCCAGCAGCCAAGCCAGGGACAGGACTCTGGAGCAGTACTTC. Its protein is CASSQARDRTLEQYF.